The 22 T cell receptor beta chains presented below share a single source sample, sequenced in a study of T cells in Graves' hyperthyroidism and ophthalmopathy. TCR beta CDR3 regions were amplified from RNA. The study used the HTBI primer set for a first-round RT-PCR of the TCR CDR3. TCRdb fed the multiplex PCR reads into MiXCR, producing one record per CDR3 protein. Of hundreds of thousands of distinct CDR3 sequences in the sample, approximately 23% were seen once. Source material: blood. These receptors originate from a man aged 30-40 years with Graves' ophthalmopathy.

This clonotype was recorded a few times. The V call is TRBV30, the J call TRBJ1-6; 9 nucleotides align to TRBD1. The CDR3 runs 16 residues. Per the germline V gene, CDR1 is GTSNPN and CDR2 is SVGIG (reference sequence). The V and J ends lost 4 bases and 5 bases, in that order; junction bases with no gene match: 9. DNA for the CDR3: TGTGCCTGGACTTCTCGTGACAGGGGGAATAATTCACCCCTCCACTTT. It encodes CAWTSRDRGNNSPLHF.

This clonotype was counted ten times or more. The V gene is TRBV11-2, the J gene TRBJ2-1; a possible D gene is TRBD1 (5 bases). The CDR3 has 15 residues. Per germline, CDR1 SGHAT and CDR2 FQNNGV. V lost 2 bases and J lost 5, with 13 bases in between. For the CDR3, the DNA is TGTGCCAGCAGCTTAAGGGGTTCTCACAACAATGAGCAGTTCTTC. Amino acids: CASSLRGSHNNEQFF.

Comment on this clonotype: An end of the junction does not agree with germline; a read error may underlie this. This chain connects TRBV10-3 to TRBJ2-7, with D uncertain. The CDR3 runs 13 residues. Germline V CDR1 and CDR2: ENHRY, SYGVKD. CDR3 protein: CAIRESHYDEQYF. The CDR3 DNA reads as TGTGCCATCAGGGAGTCCCACTACGACGAGCAGTACTTC.

The table lists this clonotype with a count of one. This sequence joins TRBV20-1 and TRBJ2-2, with TRBD2 matching 8 bases. V was clipped by 1 base and J by 3 bases; unmatched bases: 10. There are 17 residues in the CDR3. Germline CDR1 and CDR2: DFQATT and SNEGSKA (reference sequence). The CDR3 DNA is TGCAGTGCTAGAGTCGTTGTGCGGGGGGTGGACACCGGGGAGCTGTTTTTT. Amino acids: CSARVVVRGVDTGELFF.

The rearrangement uses TRBV20-1 and TRBJ1-3; no firm D call. The CDR3 is made up of 13 amino acids. In germline, CDR1 is DFQATT, CDR2 SNEGSKA (reference sequence). Trimming removed 3 bases at V and 1 base at J, with 7 bases between. The CDR3 coding sequence is TGCAGTGCTAGGGCCGTATCTGGAAACACCATATATTTT. Residues: CSARAVSGNTIYF.

The chain joins TRBV27 to TRBJ2-1, with 8 bases aligning to TRBD2. The trim removed 6 bases at V and 5 bases at J, leaving 6 bases unmatched. CDR3 length: 14 residues. Germline CDR1 MNHEY, CDR2 SMNVEV (reference sequence). In DNA form, the CDR3 reads TGTGCCAGCAGGAGCGGGAGTAAAAACAATGAGCAGTTCTTC. Residues: CASRSGSKNNEQFF.

In its sample, this clonotype was seen many times. This sequence joins TRBV27 and TRBJ2-5; D is unresolved. Per the germline V gene, CDR1 is MNHEY and CDR2 is SMNVEV (reference sequence). The CDR3 runs 14 residues. V lost 5 bases to trimming and J lost 0 bases, with 10 bases between them. The CDR3, as DNA: TGTGCCAGCAGTAAACTGTACGACCAAGAGACCCAGTACTTC. Protein sequence: CASSKLYDQETQYF.

This clonotype was detected only a few times. This chain links TRBV6-1 with TRBJ1-5; the match to TRBD1 covers 8 bases. In germline, CDR1 is MNHNS, CDR2 SASEGT. Losses at the gene ends were 5 bases for V and 9 bases for J; bases not matched to a gene: 12. There are 15 residues in the CDR3. Here the CDR3 DNA reads TGTGCCAGCAGTCCAGGGGGACAGGCTGGGGTGCCCCAGCATTTT. Protein product: CASSPGGQAGVPQHF.

The gene calls are TRBV3-1 and TRBJ2-2; D gene ambiguous. This CDR3 has 18 residues. Between the trimmed V and J ends, which lost 0 bases and 2 bases, there was a span of 16 bases. CDR1 LGHDT and CDR2 YNNKEL come from the germline V gene (reference sequence). For the CDR3, the DNA is TGTGCCAGCAGCCAAGATGGTGCCGGAACTCTCAACACCGGGGAGCTGTTTTTT. Translation gives CASSQDGAGTLNTGELFF. Combining the CDR3 with reference TRBV3-1 and TRBJ2-2 gives the whole variable domain DTAVSQTPKYLVTQMGNDKSIKCEQNLGHDTMYWYKQDSKKFLKIMFSYNNKELIINETVPNRFSPKSPDKAHLNLHINSLELGDSAVYFCASSQDGAGTLNTGELFFGEGSRLTVL.

This clonotype was observed at least ten times. The chain links TRBV5-1 to TRBJ2-7, with D possibly being TRBD2 (5 bases). V was trimmed by 4 bases and J by 3 bases, leaving 17 bases between them. The CDR3 runs to 15 residues. CDR1 is SGHRS and CDR2 is YFSETQ in the germline V gene. CDR3 in DNA: TGCGCCAGCAGCATCGGATCTCAGGACTTCTACGAGCAGTACTTC. As protein: CASSIGSQDFYEQYF.

This clonotype was seen more than once but under ten times. V and J are TRBV12-3 or TRBV12-4 and TRBJ2-1, with 7 nucleotides matching TRBD2. The CDR3 contains 14 residues. With 5 bases clipped from V and 5 bases from J, the junction kept 6 bases outside the gene matches. CDR3 residues: CASSRDYRNNEQFF. The DNA of the CDR3 is TGTGCCAGCAGTCGGGACTACCGAAACAATGAGCAGTTCTTC.

A few counts support this clonotype. This chain uses TRBV3-1 with TRBJ1-1; no reliable D call. Between the trimmed V and J ends, which lost 4 bases and 6 bases, there was a span of 15 bases. The CDR3 consists of 14 residues. Germline V lookup: CDR1 LGHDT, CDR2 YNNKEL (reference sequence). The CDR3 DNA reads as TGTGCCAGCAGCCCAACCCTGACGAGCGCTGAAGCTTTCTTT. As protein: CASSPTLTSAEAFF.

This clonotype has only a few counts. The V call is TRBV12-3 or TRBV12-4, the J call TRBJ1-5; 8 nucleotides align to TRBD1. With 6 bases clipped from V and 5 bases from J, the junction kept 6 bases outside the gene matches. The CDR3 totals 14 residues. The DNA of the CDR3 is TGTGCCAGCAGAAGACAGGGGCTCGATCAGCCCCAGCATTTT. Protein product: CASRRQGLDQPQHF.

V and J are TRBV3-1 and TRBJ2-3; D might be TRBD1 (6 bases). The CDR3 loop spans 16 amino acids. The germline gives CDR1 LGHDT, CDR2 YNNKEL (reference sequence). Trimming removed 2 bases from V and 2 bases from J, with 14 bases in between. CDR3 DNA: TGTGCCAGCAGCCAATTGGGGACAAACCCCACAGATACGCAGTATTTT. Its translation is CASSQLGTNPTDTQYF.

This clonotype was seen only a few times. The rearrangement uses TRBV7-8 and TRBJ1-1; D remains unclear. V was trimmed by 4 bases and J by 4 bases, leaving 7 bases between them. The CDR3 is 12 amino acids. Germline V lookup: CDR1 SGHVS, CDR2 FQNEAQ. CDR3 in DNA: TGTGCCAGCAGCTATTATGCCACTGAAGCTTTCTTT. It yields the protein CASSYYATEAFF. The complete variable domain, with remaining parts taken from reference TRBV7-8 and TRBJ1-1, reads GAGVSQSPRYKVAKRGQDVALRCDPISGHVSLFWYQQALGQGPEFLTYFQNEAQLDKSGLPSDRFFAERPEGSVSTLKIQRTQQEDSAVYLCASSYYATEAFFGQGTRLTVV.

This chain links TRBV19 with TRBJ1-1, with TRBD1 identical over 8 bases. This CDR3 has 14 amino acids. Unmatched junction bases numbered 2, after V lost 1 base and J lost 4 bases. Germline CDR1 reads LNHDA; CDR2 reads SQIVND (reference sequence). CDR3 region: CASSIGRGLTEAFF. CDR3 DNA: TGTGCCAGTAGTATAGGCAGGGGGCTCACTGAAGCTTTCTTT.

CDR3 loop: CASRIGQRSTDTQYF. The CDR3 DNA follows: TGTGCCAGCAGAATCGGACAGAGAAGCACAGATACGCAGTATTTT. The rearrangement uses TRBV2 and TRBJ2-3; maybe TRBD1 (6 bases). The CDR3 is 15 amino acids. The V end was cut by 6 bases, the J end by 0 bases, with 13 bases between. CDR1 is SNHLY, CDR2 FYNNEI, per germline.

The chain links TRBV10-2 to TRBJ1-5; 7 bases match TRBD1. J was trimmed by 4 bases and V by 7 bases; bases with no gene match: 7. Germline V gives CDR1 WSHSY, CDR2 SAAADI. The CDR3 is made up of 14 amino acids. CDR3 bases: TGCGCCAGCAAACCGACAGGGACTAATCAGCCCCAGCATTTT. Translation gives CASKPTGTNQPQHF.

This clonotype has just a few counts. The V gene is TRBV30, the J gene TRBJ2-4, with D hard to call. With 3 bases removed from V and 6 bases from J, the gap between germline ends came to 9 bases. The CDR3 totals 12 residues. Germline loops: CDR1 GTSNPN, CDR2 SVGIG (reference sequence). The CDR3 region is CAWSTLGNIQYF. CDR3 nucleotides: TGTGCCTGGAGCACGTTGGGAAACATTCAGTACTTC. Supplemented by reference TRBV30 and TRBJ2-4, the full variable domain reads SQTIHQWPATLVQPVGSPLSLECTVEGTSNPNLYWYRQAAGRGLQLLFYSVGIGQISSEVPQNLSASRPQDRQFILSSKKLLLSDSGFYLCAWSTLGNIQYFGAGTRLSVL.

This clonotype has a handful of counts. The V and J genes are TRBV7-8 and TRBJ1-5, with D possibly TRBD1 on 5 matching bases. There are 15 residues in the CDR3. The V gene lost 4 bases and the J gene lost 3 bases, with 13 bases spanning the gap. Germline V gene lookup returns CDR1 SGHVS and CDR2 FQNEAQ. The CDR3 loop is CASSYTQEFNQPQHF. Here the CDR3 DNA reads TGTGCCAGCAGCTATACACAGGAGTTCAATCAGCCCCAGCATTTT.

V usage is TRBV10-3 and J usage is TRBJ1-1; TRBD1 matches at 10 bases. The CDR3 runs to 15 residues. Germline lookup yields CDR1 ENHRY and CDR2 SYGVKD. Losses at the gene ends were 10 bases for V and 5 bases for J; bases not matched to a gene: 13. The CDR3 is CATKPGQGTTTEAFF. As DNA, the CDR3 is TGTGCCACAAAGCCGGGACAGGGGACTACAACTGAAGCTTTCTTT.

Ten or more counts support this clonotype. This chain joins TRBV5-8 and TRBJ1-1; D uncertain. CDR1 is SGHTS, CDR2 YDEGEE, per germline. Trimming shortened V by 3 bases and J by 3 bases, and 6 bases separated the two germline ends. The CDR3 is 12 amino acids. CDR3 bases: TGTGCCAGCAGCTCCCGCGACACTGAAGCTTTCTTT. Translated, it gives CASSSRDTEAFF.